A single sample is the source of the 16 T cell receptor beta chains below, sequenced in a study of blood T cell repertoires in COVID-19 (dated by TCRdb to the early 2020s). Library construction relied on the immunoSEQ multiplex PCR assay. TCRdb mirrors the immuneACCESS table, restricted to in-frame sequences. Some clones are absent from its copies; in checked studies, under half trace to an unresolved V gene, and the reason for the others is unknown. Within this sample are roughly 260,000 clones, with roughly 85% of them counted one time only. Roughly 3% of the sample is in the top ten clones. The sample consisted of peripheral blood. Receptors were obtained from a woman younger than 30 with acute or convalescent COVID-19.

The V and J genes are TRBV4-3 and TRBJ2-3; D is perhaps TRBD2 (6 bases). The V end lost 1 base, the J end lost 2 bases, and 10 bases lay between the germline ends. The CDR3 extends over 15 amino acids. Germline V gives CDR1 LGHNA, CDR2 YSLEER. The CDR3: CASSQGGGYTDTQYF. The CDR3 region has the DNA TGCGCCAGCAGCCAAGGTGGGGGGTACACAGATACGCAGTATTTT.

The rearrangement uses TRBV7-8 and TRBJ2-7, with unresolved D. CDR3 length: 13 residues. In germline, CDR1 is SGHVS, CDR2 FQNEAQ. V was shortened by 6 bases and J by 0 bases, with 9 bases between the two germline ends. CDR3 in amino acids: CASREIGSYEQYF. CDR3 bases: TGTGCCAGCAGAGAAATCGGCTCCTACGAGCAGTACTTC.

V and J are TRBV19 and TRBJ1-5; D may be TRBD1 (6 bases). This CDR3 is built from 18 residues. In germline, CDR1 is LNHDA, CDR2 SQIVND (reference sequence). V was pared by 0 bases and J by 4 bases, with 19 bases between. CDR3 region: CASSIDLRRQVLNQPQHF. The DNA of the CDR3 is TGTGCCAGTAGTATAGATCTCAGGAGACAGGTACTTAATCAGCCCCAGCATTTT.

The V and J genes are TRBV28 and TRBJ1-1; perhaps TRBD1 as D (6 bases). V lost 6 bases and J lost 1, with 24 bases in between. Germline V lookup: CDR1 MDHEN, CDR2 SYDVKM. This CDR3 region has 18 residues. CDR3 amino acids: CASRNRVLGAKENTEAFF. DNA for the CDR3: TGTGCCAGCAGAAATAGGGTCTTGGGGGCGAAGGAGAACACTGAAGCTTTCTTT.

This clone was seen a single time. The chain joins TRBV29-1 to TRBJ1-2, with TRBD1 identical over 8 bases. CDR3 length: 13 residues. V shed 7 bases and J 3 bases; nucleotides not matched to a gene: 7. CDR1 is SQVTM and CDR2 is ANQGSEA in the germline V gene. CDR3 sequence: CSARTGSDYGYTF. CDR3 nucleotide sequence: TGCAGCGCTAGGACAGGGAGTGACTATGGCTACACCTTC. The full variable domain, with the rest looked up from reference TRBV29-1 and TRBJ1-2, is SAVISQKPSRDICQRGTSLTIQCQVDSQVTMMFWYRQQPGQSLTLIATANQGSEATYESGFVIDKFPISRPNLTFSTLTVSNMSPEDSSIYLCSARTGSDYGYTFGSGTRLTVV.

The chain couples TRBV5-5 to TRBJ1-5; possible D gene TRBD1, 5 bases. V lost 4 bases and J lost 7, with 18 bases in between. CDR3 length equals 15 residues. The germline V gene encodes CDR1 SGHKS and CDR2 YYEKEE (reference sequence). Here the CDR3 DNA reads TGTGCCAGCAGCGTTTCGCTCCAGGGAGGACAGCCCCAGCATTTT. Translating gives CASSVSLQGGQPQHF.

This clone has just one count. The J gene is TRBJ1-1, the V gene TRBV6-1; tentative D call: TRBD1 (6 bases). Germline V gene sequence: CDR1 MNHNS, CDR2 SASEGT. The germline V and J ends were trimmed by 3 bases and 10 bases, with 15 bases remaining between them. The CDR3 runs 13 residues. CDR3 loop: CASSDDRTMVAFF. Here the CDR3 DNA reads TGTGCCAGCAGTGACGACAGGACGATGGTAGCTTTCTTT.

In this sample, this clone turned up a few times. V gene TRBV24-1 combines with J gene TRBJ1-1; 7 bases fit TRBD1. V gave up 1 base and J gave up 6 bases; unmatched junction bases: 1. Germline values: CDR1 KGHDR, CDR2 SFDVKD. This CDR3 has 13 residues. CDR3 nucleotide sequence: TGTGCCACCAGTGATTTCCAGGGGGCTGAAGCTTTCTTT. As protein: CATSDFQGAEAFF.

The J gene is TRBJ1-1, the V gene TRBV6-2 or TRBV6-3, with TRBD1 identical over 10 bases. Germline CDR1 reads MNHEY; CDR2 reads SVGEGT. The J segment lost 3 bases and the V segment lost 5 bases, leaving 9 bases of the junction unmatched. The CDR3 contains 16 residues. DNA of the CDR3: TGTGCCAGCAGTCCACACCGCGGGACAGGGGACACTGAAGCTTTCTTT. Its protein product is CASSPHRGTGDTEAFF.

The chain links TRBV18 to TRBJ1-1, with TRBD1 matching 9 bases. Germline CDR1 is KGHSH and CDR2 is LQKENI. Unmatched junction bases numbered 7, after V lost 5 bases and J lost 6 bases. The CDR3 is 14 residues long. CDR3 coding DNA: TGTGCCAGCTCAGGGGACAGGGTAATTTCTGAAGCTTTCTTT. It encodes CASSGDRVISEAFF.

The chain employs TRBV20-1 and TRBJ2-3; a weak D match, TRBD1 (5 bases). Germline CDR1 reads DFQATT; CDR2 reads SNEGSKA (reference sequence). The V end was cut by 3 bases, the J end by 0 bases, with 10 bases between. The CDR3 spans 14 residues. The CDR3 DNA reads as TGCAGTGCTAGTAGGGGTACTAGCACAGATACGCAGTATTTT. Encoded protein: CSASRGTSTDTQYF.

The gene calls are TRBV30 and TRBJ1-1; 11 bases line up with TRBD1. The germline CDR1 and CDR2 sequences are GTSNPN and SVGIG (reference sequence). CDR3 length: 16 amino acids. Trimming removed 3 bases from V and 1 base from J; junction bases left unmatched: 7. The CDR3: CAWSPDRGRPNTEAFF. DNA of the CDR3: TGTGCCTGGAGCCCGGACAGGGGGCGACCGAACACTGAAGCTTTCTTT.

The J gene is TRBJ1-2, the V gene TRBV14, with a weak D call TRBD1 (5 bases). Trimming cost V 0 bases and J 4 bases, with 6 bases left between them. Germline values: CDR1 SGHDN, CDR2 FVKESK. The CDR3 totals 13 residues. The CDR3 sequence: CASSQDRGYGYTF. The CDR3 DNA follows: TGTGCCAGCAGCCAAGATAGGGGCTATGGCTACACCTTC. Full variable domain (outside the CDR3, taken from reference TRBV14 and TRBJ1-2): EAGVTQFPSHSVIEKGQTVTLRCDPISGHDNLYWYRRVMGKEIKFLLHFVKESKQDESGMPNNRFLAERTGGTYSTLKVQPAELEDSGVYFCASSQDRGYGYTFGSGTRLTVV.

J is TRBJ2-3 and V is TRBV21-1; the D segment call TRBD2 is taken from the table without a DNA check. TRBV21-1 is assigned pseudogene status. The CDR3 loop spans 17 amino acids. The CDR3 protein is CASSNGGGARPPQTQYF. CDR3 nucleotides: TGTGCCAGCAGCAACGGCGGGGGCGCCCGACCCCCTCAGACGCAGTATTTT.

The chain couples TRBV2 to TRBJ2-7; no definite D call. Germline V gene sequence: CDR1 SNHLY, CDR2 FYNNEI. The CDR3 runs 13 residues. V was pared by 7 bases and J by 1 base, with 11 bases between. The CDR3 spells CASTRQDSYEQYF. The CDR3 coding sequence is TGTGCCAGCACCCGGCAGGATTCCTACGAGCAGTACTTC.

J is TRBJ2-3 and V is TRBV18; a possible D gene is TRBD1 (6 bases). Germline lookup yields CDR1 KGHSH and CDR2 LQKENI. The ends were cut back, 3 bases at V and 4 bases at J, with 26 bases in the middle. This CDR3 has 19 amino acids. The CDR3 sequence: CASSPPWTATNLGPDTQYF. The CDR3 bases are TGTGCCAGCTCACCCCCCTGGACAGCTACGAATCTGGGTCCAGATACGCAGTATTTT. Variable domain in full (rest from reference TRBV18 and TRBJ2-3): NAGVMQNPRHLVRRRGQEARLRCSPMKGHSHVYWYRQLPEEGLKFMVYLQKENIIDESGMPKERFSAEFPKEGPSILRIQQVVRGDSAAYFCASSPPWTATNLGPDTQYFGPGTRLTVL.